This TCR beta chain derives from a study of identical twins. TCRdb recomputed calls from the 5' RACE reads with MiXCR, one row per CDR3 protein. There are some 690,000 distinct CDR3 sequences in the sample; 21% occur only once, and around 4.4% lies in the top ten. This clonotype was seen only a few times. This CDR3 has 16 residues. CDR1 and CDR2 from the germline V gene are LGHNA and YNFKEQ. V trimming: 4 bases; J trimming: 6 bases; junction bases outside the gene matches: 10. The same data also went into a second study, on T cells expressing NK-cell markers.

The chain links TRBV4-2 to TRBJ2-1, with 9 bases that match TRBD2. The specimen sequenced was PBMCs. The sequence was obtained from a woman between 18 and 29 years old in good health. CDR3 bases: TGTGCCAGCAGCCCCCTGGGGCTAGCGGGGAGCAATGAGCAGTTCTTC. Amino acids: CASSPLGLAGSNEQFF.